A single sample is the source of the 18 T cell receptor beta chains below, sequenced in a study of human T cells and chemical hapten exposure (dated by TCRdb to the early 2020s). Libraries were made using RACE. Instrument used: NextSeq 500. TCRdb passed the public sequencing reads through fastp at Q25 and MiXCR, retaining productive beta sequences. Entries are consolidated by CDR3 protein sequence, retaining the most common genes and DNA. The sample table contains some 380,000 distinct CDR3 sequences; only one count was recorded for 4.8% of them. The ten top clones hold roughly 2.4% of the sample. Explained via the paper, the time point label denotes: patch test 1, 2 weeks after DPC sensitization. The intended sense of this specimen's treatment or condition label: therapeutic diphenylcyclopropenone sensitization with weekly scalp DPC. The sample consisted of whole blood, taken in connection with sensitization to the hapten diphenylcyclopropenone (DPC). These receptors all stem from a woman aged 45 to 65 with alopecia areata. Some clones in this sample may be carry-over from other donors' samples.

About this clonotype: A read error is possible here, since a much larger clone lies one base away. This chain joins TRBV10-3 and TRBJ2-7, with TRBD1 matching 12 bases. The CDR3 length is 14 residues. Germline V gives CDR1 ENHRY, CDR2 SYGVKD. The CDR3 region has the DNA TGTGCCATCAGAGGGGGACAGGGGGCCCACGAGCGGTACTTC. This translates into CAIRGGQGAHERYF.

This clonotype was counted at least ten times. V and J are TRBV7-8 and TRBJ1-1; D unclear. V was cut by 5 bases and J by 0 bases, with 10 bases left in between. The CDR3 totals 14 residues. Germline V gene lookup returns CDR1 SGHVS and CDR2 FQNEAQ. The CDR3 is CASSTEALNTEAFF. CDR3 bases: TGTGCCAGCAGCACGGAGGCTTTGAACACTGAAGCTTTCTTT.

This clonotype was seen only a few times. The chain is built from TRBV20-1 and TRBJ2-3; D gene unclear. Trimming stripped 3 bases from V and 0 bases from J, with 13 bases between. The CDR3 has 15 residues. CDR1 and CDR2 (germline): DFQATT, SNEGSKA (reference sequence). DNA for the CDR3: TGCAGTGCTAGGGAAAGCTCCTTTAGCACAGATACGCAGTATTTT. As protein: CSARESSFSTDTQYF.

In its sample, this clonotype was seen a few times. The genes are TRBV27 and TRBJ2-1; 12 nucleotides align to TRBD2. CDR1 is MNHEY and CDR2 is SMNVEV in the germline V gene (reference sequence). V lost 5 bases and J lost 7; bases outside the gene matches: 3. This CDR3 contains 14 residues. The CDR3 region has the DNA TGTGCCAGCAGTACTAGCGGGGGGTGGAATGAGCAGTTCTTC. This codes for CASSTSGGWNEQFF.

This clonotype has a count of ten or more. The V and J genes are TRBV19 and TRBJ1-5; no firm D call. Germline V gene data show CDR1 as LNHDA and CDR2 as SQIVND (reference sequence). The CDR3 covers 13 residues. The V and J ends lost 7 bases and 0 bases respectively, with 7 bases between them. The CDR3 region is CASNGYSNQPQHF. The CDR3 DNA reads TGTGCCAGTAATGGCTATAGCAATCAGCCCCAGCATTTT. The complete variable domain, with remaining parts taken from reference TRBV19 and TRBJ1-5, reads DGGITQSPKYLFRKEGQNVTLSCEQNLNHDAMYWYRQDPGQGLRLIYYSQIVNDFQKGDIAEGYSVSREKKESFPLTVTSAQKNPTAFYLCASNGYSNQPQHFGDGTRLSIL.

The rearrangement links TRBV7-9 to TRBJ2-5, with D tentatively TRBD2 (6 bases). The CDR3 is 14 residues long. The germline V and J ends were trimmed by 8 bases and 7 bases, with 20 bases remaining between them. Germline loops: CDR1 SEHNR, CDR2 FQNEAQ (reference sequence). CDR3 nucleotide sequence: TGTGCCAGCGTAGAACAACTAGCACCCGGGACCCAGTACTTC. This sequence encodes CASVEQLAPGTQYF.

This clonotype was counted only a few times. The chain joins TRBV4-1 to TRBJ2-1, with 8 bases lining up with TRBD2. Trimming at V came to 0 bases and at J to 9 bases, leaving 10 bases not matched to a gene. The CDR3 is 16 amino acids. CDR1 is MGHRA, CDR2 YSYEKL, per germline. The CDR3 loop is CASSQDDRGGRSEQFF. The CDR3 region has the DNA TGCGCCAGCAGCCAAGACGATCGGGGGGGCCGGAGTGAGCAGTTCTTC.

This clonotype was found many times. This chain joins TRBV5-1 and TRBJ2-1; 9 bases map to TRBD1. V gave up 0 bases and J gave up 8 bases; unmatched junction bases: 9. Looked up from germline, CDR1 is SGHRS and CDR2 is YFSETQ. The CDR3 spans 16 residues. CDR3 in amino acids: CASSLASGTGSDEQFF. The CDR3 DNA sequence: TGCGCCAGCAGCTTGGCCAGCGGGACAGGGAGCGATGAGCAGTTCTTC.

This clonotype was observed many times. CDR3 DNA: TGTGCCAGCTCACCAGCCACGAGGGGGGGCCAAGATACGCAGTATTTT. Protein sequence: CASSPATRGGQDTQYF. The chain combines TRBV18 with TRBJ2-3; D is perhaps TRBD2 (7 bases). Looked up from germline, CDR1 is KGHSH and CDR2 is LQKENI. The length of the CDR3 is 16 residues. V lost 2 bases and J 5 bases, leaving 17 bases between the germline ends.

This clonotype was seen repeatedly, ten times or more. The V gene is TRBV5-6, the J gene TRBJ1-1, with 7 bases aligning to TRBD1. J gave up 4 bases and V 4 bases, and 7 bases lay outside the gene matches. The CDR3 consists of 14 residues. Germline V lookup: CDR1 SGHDT, CDR2 YYEEEE. The DNA of the CDR3 is TGTGCCAGCAGCCCCGGGACAGCCCTCACTGAAGCTTTCTTT. Its protein is CASSPGTALTEAFF.

This clonotype was counted at least ten times. The rearrangement uses TRBV4-3 and TRBJ2-1; D perhaps matches TRBD1 (5 bases). The germline V gene has CDR1 LGHNA and CDR2 YSLEER. This CDR3 is 15 amino acids long. Trimming cost V 0 bases and J 1 base, with 7 bases left between them. The CDR3 sequence: CASSQDPGSYNEQFF. The CDR3 region has the DNA TGCGCCAGCAGCCAAGATCCAGGGTCCTACAATGAGCAGTTCTTC.

This clonotype appeared a few times. This chain connects TRBV7-9 to TRBJ2-1; D is tentatively TRBD1 or TRBD2 (5 bases each). The germline gives CDR1 SEHNR, CDR2 FQNEAQ (reference sequence). The V gene lost 5 bases and the J gene lost 4 bases, with 15 bases spanning the gap. CDR3 length equals 15 residues. This CDR3 reads CASSTAGTEYNEQFF. Here the CDR3 DNA reads TGTGCCAGCAGCACCGCCGGGACGGAATACAATGAGCAGTTCTTC.

This clonotype came up a few times. The rearrangement joins TRBV12-3 or TRBV12-4 to TRBJ1-5; 10 bases agree with TRBD1. The CDR3 is 15 amino acids. The junction had 4 bases not matched to a gene; V was cut back by 5 bases and J by 3 bases. In DNA form, the CDR3 reads TGTGCCAGCAGTACGGACAGGGGGATCAATCAGCCCCAGCATTTT. This translates into CASSTDRGINQPQHF.

V is TRBV29-1 and J is TRBJ1-2; TRBD1 aligns across 8 bases. Trimming removed 5 bases from V and 5 bases from J; junction bases left unmatched: 7. The CDR3 has 13 residues. Germline V gives CDR1 SQVTM, CDR2 ANQGSEA. The CDR3 reads CSVSDREPYGYTF. Written as DNA, the CDR3 is TGCAGCGTTTCGGACAGGGAACCATATGGCTACACCTTC.

This clonotype was observed many times. The chain recombines TRBV20-1 with TRBJ2-3; TRBD2 agrees at 8 bases. Germline V CDR1 and CDR2: DFQATT, SNEGSKA (reference sequence). The trim removed 3 bases at V and 0 bases at J, leaving 2 bases unmatched. The CDR3 covers 14 residues. The CDR3 sequence: CSASASGSTDTQYF. In DNA form, the CDR3 reads TGCAGTGCTAGTGCTAGCGGGAGCACAGATACGCAGTATTTT.

This clonotype was picked up many times. This chain uses TRBV5-1 with TRBJ2-1; 9 bases fit TRBD1. Germline values: CDR1 SGHRS, CDR2 YFSETQ. V was clipped by 0 bases and J by 7 bases; unmatched bases: 8. This CDR3 is built from 16 residues. Here the CDR3 DNA reads TGCGCCAGCAGCTTGGCCGGGACAGGGTCGGGGAATGAGCAGTTCTTC. Residues: CASSLAGTGSGNEQFF.

This clonotype was detected many times. The chain uses TRBV4-1 and TRBJ1-1; D is uncertain. Germline V CDR1 and CDR2: MGHRA, YSYEKL. The CDR3 is made up of 14 amino acids. With 0 bases removed from V and 6 bases from J, the gap between germline ends came to 11 bases. The CDR3 DNA follows: TGCGCCAGCAGCCAAGATCGTAAAGGATCTGAAGCTTTCTTT. As protein: CASSQDRKGSEAFF.

Regarding this clonotype: This sequence may be a read error, since a much larger clone differs from it by one base. CDR3 sequence: CASSRGQWSYTF. The CDR3 DNA is TGTGCCAGCAGCCGAGGACAGTGGAGCTACACCTTC. The chain is built from TRBV3-1 and TRBJ1-2; D perhaps matches TRBD1 (6 bases). CDR1 is LGHDT, CDR2 YNNKEL, per germline (reference sequence). V was trimmed by 4 bases and J by 9 bases, leaving 12 bases between them. The CDR3 runs 12 residues.